The 24 T cell receptor beta chains below all came from one sample that was sequenced in a study of T cells after yellow fever vaccination. MiXCR, applied by TCRdb to the 5' RACE reads, yields one record per CDR3 protein. The profile covers a few hundred thousand distinct CDR3 sequences, with roughly 17% appearing a single time and roughly 17% taken by the ten largest. The sample in question was PBMCs, obtained around 5 days after the first yellow fever vaccination. The source is a young man who received the YFV17D yellow fever vaccine.

V gene TRBV20-1 combines with J gene TRBJ1-1; 8 nucleotides line up with TRBD1. V shed 0 bases and J 3 bases; nucleotides not matched to a gene: 6. Germline CDR1 is DFQATT and CDR2 is SNEGSKA (reference sequence). This CDR3 region has 15 residues. The CDR3 loop is CSARDPGTGHTEAFF. The CDR3 DNA sequence: TGCAGTGCTAGAGATCCCGGGACAGGACACACTGAAGCTTTCTTT.

This sequence joins TRBV20-1 and TRBJ2-5, with D uncertain. CDR3 length: 12 amino acids. Germline V gene data show CDR1 as DFQATT and CDR2 as SNEGSKA (reference sequence). V lost 3 bases and J lost 5, with 10 bases in between. The CDR3 DNA is TGCAGTGCTAGTTACGCCGCGGAGACCCAGTACTTC. Translated, it gives CSASYAAETQYF.

This clonotype was seen a few times. The chain links TRBV7-2 to TRBJ2-1, with D unclear. Germline CDR1 is SGHTA and CDR2 is FQGNSA. Trimming took off 5 bases at V and 6 bases at J, with 11 bases between the two ends. The CDR3 has 13 residues. CDR3 in amino acids: CASSDTLLNEQFF. In DNA form, the CDR3 reads TGTGCCAGCAGCGACACCCTACTCAATGAGCAGTTCTTC.

This clonotype was detected a few times. The gene calls are TRBV7-3 and TRBJ2-2; TRBD1 is a possible D gene (6 bases). Germline V gene sequence: CDR1 SGHTA, CDR2 FQGTGA. Trimming removed 6 bases from V and 1 base from J, with 15 bases in between. The CDR3 runs 16 residues. The CDR3, as DNA: TGTGCCAGCAGTCCATTCCCGGGACAGAACACCGGGGAGCTGTTTTTT. As protein: CASSPFPGQNTGELFF.

The rearrangement uses TRBV7-6 and TRBJ2-7; D perhaps matches TRBD2 (5 bases). Germline CDR1 is SGHVS and CDR2 is FNYEAQ. This CDR3 spans 13 amino acids. Between the trimmed V and J ends, which lost 5 bases and 1 base, there was a span of 9 bases. The CDR3 sequence is CASSADWSYEQYF. As DNA, the CDR3 is TGTGCCAGCAGCGCGGACTGGTCCTACGAGCAGTACTTC.

The chain combines TRBV5-6 with TRBJ1-1; D uncertain. With 4 bases removed from V and 4 bases from J, the gap between germline ends came to 11 bases. The CDR3 is 13 residues long. Germline loops: CDR1 SGHDT, CDR2 YYEEEE. CDR3 DNA sequence: TGTGCCAGCAGCCCTACCTGGGCCACTGAAGCTTTCTTT. Translated, it gives CASSPTWATEAFF. Together with reference TRBV5-6 and TRBJ1-1, the CDR3 gives the full variable domain: DAGVTQSPTHLIKTRGQQVTLRCSPKSGHDTVSWYQQALGQGPQFIFQYYEEEERQRGNFPDRFSGHQFPNYSSELNVNALLLGDSALYLCASSPTWATEAFFGQGTRLTVV.

The chain combines TRBV6-5 with TRBJ1-6; D possibly corresponds to TRBD1 (6 bases). CDR1 and CDR2 (germline): MNHEY, SVGAGI. The CDR3 totals 15 residues. The V end lost 0 bases, the J end lost 10 bases, and 13 bases lay between the germline ends. CDR3 sequence (DNA): TGTGCCAGCAGTTACTCCTACGGGGGGCGGTCACCCCTCCACTTT. Translating it yields CASSYSYGGRSPLHF.

This clonotype was detected many times. The chain is built from TRBV20-1 and TRBJ2-1; 8 nucleotides align to TRBD1. From germline, CDR1 is DFQATT and CDR2 SNEGSKA (reference sequence). V gave up 8 bases and J gave up 6 bases; unmatched junction bases: 3. The CDR3 consists of 11 residues. The CDR3 is CSPGQGNEQFF. CDR3 DNA sequence: TGCAGTCCCGGACAGGGCAATGAGCAGTTCTTC.

This clonotype has ten or more counts. The chain joins TRBV7-3 to TRBJ2-7; D may match TRBD1 or TRBD2 (6 bases each). Trimming shortened V by 5 bases and J by 3 bases, and 32 bases separated the two germline ends. Germline assignment: CDR1 SGHTA and CDR2 FQGTGA. The CDR3 is 20 amino acids. The CDR3 region has the DNA TGTGCCAGCAGCCCCCCGGAGGGACACGAGGATCTAGGGAAAAGCTACGAGCAGTACGTC. It yields the protein CASSPPEGHEDLGKSYEQYV.

The table lists this clonotype with a few counts. The chain joins TRBV11-2 to TRBJ1-5, with D possibly TRBD1 on 6 matching bases. Trimming removed 3 bases at V and 3 bases at J, with 9 bases between. This CDR3 contains 14 residues. Germline V gene data show CDR1 as SGHAT and CDR2 as FQNNGV. The CDR3 spells CASSLGHNNQPQHF. CDR3 nucleotides: TGTGCCAGCAGCTTGGGACACAACAATCAGCCCCAGCATTTT.

This rearrangement joins TRBV7-8 to TRBJ1-5, with D possibly being TRBD1 (5 bases). The germline V gene has CDR1 SGHVS and CDR2 FQNEAQ. The CDR3 is 15 residues long. The V end was cut by 1 base, the J end by 10 bases, with 17 bases between. CDR3 residues: CASSLEPGGRAPQHF. CDR3 nucleotide sequence: TGTGCCAGCAGCTTAGAACCTGGGGGACGTGCACCCCAGCATTTT.

This clonotype has more than one count but fewer than ten. J is TRBJ1-6 and V is TRBV7-2; D is ambiguous. The CDR3 spans 15 residues. Trimming cost V 1 base and J 14 bases, with 18 bases left between them. The V gene's germline CDR1 is SGHTA and CDR2 FQGNSA. DNA for the CDR3: TGTGCCAGCAGCTTAGATAAACCTCCTGGCGTATCCCTCCACTTT. Encoded protein: CASSLDKPPGVSLHF.

This clonotype was seen repeatedly, ten times or more. The J gene is TRBJ1-5, the V gene TRBV6-6, with 9 bases identical to TRBD1. The V and J ends lost 3 bases and 6 bases, in that order; junction bases with no gene match: 6. Germline values: CDR1 MNHNY, CDR2 SVGAGI (reference sequence). The CDR3 runs 15 residues. The chain's CDR3 is CASSYGQGSFQPQHF. Here the CDR3 DNA reads TGTGCCAGCAGTTATGGACAGGGGAGCTTTCAGCCCCAGCATTTT.

This clonotype appeared a few times. The chain carries TRBV5-4 and TRBJ1-1, with D unresolved. Trimming pared 4 bases from V and 3 bases from J, leaving 10 bases between. The length of the CDR3 is 13 residues. The germline V gene has CDR1 SGHNT and CDR2 YYREEE (reference sequence). This CDR3 reads CASSPTADTEAFF. The CDR3 DNA follows: TGTGCCAGCAGCCCGACGGCCGACACTGAAGCTTTCTTT.

This clonotype appeared many times. The chain carries TRBV5-1 and TRBJ1-1; 9 bases are shared with TRBD1. V was pared by 2 bases and J by 2 bases, with 13 bases of the junction left unmatched. CDR3 length: 18 residues. Germline V CDR1 and CDR2: SGHRS, YFSETQ. The CDR3 sequence is CASSFDFRDRELNTEAFF. As DNA, the CDR3 is TGCGCCAGCAGCTTTGACTTCCGGGACAGGGAACTTAACACTGAAGCTTTCTTT. Looking up the rest from reference TRBV5-1 and TRBJ1-1 gives the full variable domain: KAGVTQTPRYLIKTRGQQVTLSCSPISGHRSVSWYQQTPGQGLQFLFEYFSETQRNKGNFPGRFSGRQFSNSRSEMNVSTLELGDSALYLCASSFDFRDRELNTEAFFGQGTRLTVV.

This clonotype was seen a few times. This chain uses TRBV5-4 with TRBJ2-6; the D call may be TRBD1 or TRBD2 (5 bases each). The CDR3 sequence is 16 residues long. Trimming pared 0 bases from V and 3 bases from J, leaving 10 bases between. Germline V lookup: CDR1 SGHNT, CDR2 YYREEE (reference sequence). The CDR3: CASSLVMGVGANVLTF. The CDR3, as DNA: TGTGCCAGCAGCTTGGTTATGGGGGTTGGGGCCAACGTCCTGACTTTC.

V and J are TRBV4-1 and TRBJ1-6; D not resolved. Trimming cost V 0 bases and J 9 bases, with 9 bases left between them. The CDR3 is made up of 14 amino acids. In germline, CDR1 is MGHRA, CDR2 YSYEKL. The CDR3, as DNA: TGCGCCAGCAGCCAAGATTGGACTGCTTCACCCCTCCACTTT. It translates to CASSQDWTASPLHF.

This clonotype was seen a handful of times. V and J are TRBV6-2 or TRBV6-3 and TRBJ2-2; 8 nucleotides line up with TRBD1. The V and J ends lost 7 bases and 6 bases, in that order; junction bases with no gene match: 13. CDR3 length: 16 amino acids. Germline-derived CDR1 and CDR2 are MNHEY and SVGEGT. CDR3 region: CASTRDRSFNPGELFF. The CDR3, as DNA: TGTGCCAGCACCCGGGACAGGAGTTTTAACCCCGGGGAGCTGTTTTTT.

This clonotype turned up a few times. The chain carries TRBV6-5 and TRBJ2-2, with 8 bases that match TRBD2. Germline CDR1 MNHEY, CDR2 SVGAGI. The CDR3 has 12 residues. Unmatched junction bases numbered 5, after V lost 6 bases and J lost 11 bases. The CDR3 here is CASRPRTSELFF. DNA of the CDR3: TGTGCCAGCAGACCCCGGACTAGCGAGCTGTTTTTT.

This chain's CDR3 is CASSKPGTGRGETQYF. DNA of the CDR3: TGTGCCAGTAGTAAACCCGGGACAGGGCGGGGAGAGACCCAGTACTTC. The V call is TRBV19, the J call TRBJ2-5; 9 bases match TRBD1. This CDR3 region has 16 residues. Losses at the gene ends were 4 bases for V and 4 bases for J; bases not matched to a gene: 10. Germline CDR1 is LNHDA and CDR2 is SQIVND (reference sequence).

V and J are TRBV4-1 and TRBJ2-3, with 11 bases lining up with TRBD2. The CDR3 runs 18 residues. J lost 0 bases, V lost 1 base, and 6 bases had no gene match. Germline CDR1 reads MGHRA; CDR2 reads YSYEKL. CDR3 loop: CASSQVTSGGASTDTQYF. The CDR3 region has the DNA TGCGCCAGCAGCCAAGTAACTAGCGGGGGCGCTAGCACAGATACGCAGTATTTT.

This clonotype was seen a handful of times. V and J are TRBV4-2 and TRBJ1-2; D possibly corresponds to TRBD1 (6 bases). The germline CDR1 and CDR2 sequences are LGHNA and YNFKEQ. Trimming shortened V by 0 bases and J by 0 bases, and 14 bases separated the two germline ends. The CDR3 has 17 residues. The CDR3 nucleotides read TGTGCCAGCAGCCAAGATGGGGGCTTTAAGGCTAACTATGGCTACACCTTC. It encodes CASSQDGGFKANYGYTF.

This clonotype was seen a few times. This sequence joins TRBV9 and TRBJ2-5; TRBD2 matches 15 bases. J lost 6 bases, V lost 4 bases, and 7 bases had no gene match. In germline, CDR1 is SGDLS, CDR2 YYNGEE. CDR3 size: 16 residues. CDR3 sequence: CASSPRTSGGAKTQYF. CDR3 nucleotide sequence: TGTGCCAGCAGCCCAAGGACTAGCGGGGGGGCCAAGACCCAGTACTTC.

Ten or more counts support this clonotype. V is TRBV15 and J is TRBJ2-3; D gene uncertain. This CDR3 has 13 residues. Trimming cost V 4 bases and J 0 bases, with 5 bases left between them. CDR1 and CDR2 from the germline V gene are LNHNV and YYDKDF (reference sequence). The DNA of the CDR3 is TGTGCCACCAGCACCCGGAGCACAGATACGCAGTATTTT. This encodes CATSTRSTDTQYF. Together with reference TRBV15 and TRBJ2-3, the CDR3 gives the full variable domain: DAMVIQNPRYQVTQFGKPVTLSCSQTLNHNVMYWYQQKSSQAPKLLFHYYDKDFNNEADTPDNFQSRRPNTSFCFLDIRSPGLGDTAMYLCATSTRSTDTQYFGPGTRLTVL.